The source of this T cell receptor beta chain is a study of blood T cell repertoires in COVID-19. Study in general: Acute and convalescent COVID-19 specimens originated in the United States, Italy and Spain.

Per the authors' pipeline: For nucleated cells, counts were estimated from reference gene primer amplification. The table came from immunoSEQ multiplex PCR; TCRdb's copy has only in-frame clones and leaves some out. The D gene and trimming were derived from the DNA, and the V and J assignments and clone size from that table. Altogether fewer than 400,000 clones are present, just under 90% being singletons, with the ten largest covering less than 2%. There are 17 residues in the CDR3. Germline CDR1 is KGHDR and CDR2 is SFDVKD. Seattle researchers signed up patients amid active infection and tracked them longitudinally.

This receptor was taken from a woman in her twenties or thirties with COVID-19, enrolled during active disease. Sequences were obtained from peripheral blood. The V call is TRBV24-1, the J call TRBJ2-1; 8 nucleotides align to TRBD1. CDR3 region: CAQGAAFSPSSYNEQFF. CDR3 DNA: TGTGCTCAGGGGGCAGCTTTCTCCCCGAGCTCCTACAATGAGCAGTTCTTC.